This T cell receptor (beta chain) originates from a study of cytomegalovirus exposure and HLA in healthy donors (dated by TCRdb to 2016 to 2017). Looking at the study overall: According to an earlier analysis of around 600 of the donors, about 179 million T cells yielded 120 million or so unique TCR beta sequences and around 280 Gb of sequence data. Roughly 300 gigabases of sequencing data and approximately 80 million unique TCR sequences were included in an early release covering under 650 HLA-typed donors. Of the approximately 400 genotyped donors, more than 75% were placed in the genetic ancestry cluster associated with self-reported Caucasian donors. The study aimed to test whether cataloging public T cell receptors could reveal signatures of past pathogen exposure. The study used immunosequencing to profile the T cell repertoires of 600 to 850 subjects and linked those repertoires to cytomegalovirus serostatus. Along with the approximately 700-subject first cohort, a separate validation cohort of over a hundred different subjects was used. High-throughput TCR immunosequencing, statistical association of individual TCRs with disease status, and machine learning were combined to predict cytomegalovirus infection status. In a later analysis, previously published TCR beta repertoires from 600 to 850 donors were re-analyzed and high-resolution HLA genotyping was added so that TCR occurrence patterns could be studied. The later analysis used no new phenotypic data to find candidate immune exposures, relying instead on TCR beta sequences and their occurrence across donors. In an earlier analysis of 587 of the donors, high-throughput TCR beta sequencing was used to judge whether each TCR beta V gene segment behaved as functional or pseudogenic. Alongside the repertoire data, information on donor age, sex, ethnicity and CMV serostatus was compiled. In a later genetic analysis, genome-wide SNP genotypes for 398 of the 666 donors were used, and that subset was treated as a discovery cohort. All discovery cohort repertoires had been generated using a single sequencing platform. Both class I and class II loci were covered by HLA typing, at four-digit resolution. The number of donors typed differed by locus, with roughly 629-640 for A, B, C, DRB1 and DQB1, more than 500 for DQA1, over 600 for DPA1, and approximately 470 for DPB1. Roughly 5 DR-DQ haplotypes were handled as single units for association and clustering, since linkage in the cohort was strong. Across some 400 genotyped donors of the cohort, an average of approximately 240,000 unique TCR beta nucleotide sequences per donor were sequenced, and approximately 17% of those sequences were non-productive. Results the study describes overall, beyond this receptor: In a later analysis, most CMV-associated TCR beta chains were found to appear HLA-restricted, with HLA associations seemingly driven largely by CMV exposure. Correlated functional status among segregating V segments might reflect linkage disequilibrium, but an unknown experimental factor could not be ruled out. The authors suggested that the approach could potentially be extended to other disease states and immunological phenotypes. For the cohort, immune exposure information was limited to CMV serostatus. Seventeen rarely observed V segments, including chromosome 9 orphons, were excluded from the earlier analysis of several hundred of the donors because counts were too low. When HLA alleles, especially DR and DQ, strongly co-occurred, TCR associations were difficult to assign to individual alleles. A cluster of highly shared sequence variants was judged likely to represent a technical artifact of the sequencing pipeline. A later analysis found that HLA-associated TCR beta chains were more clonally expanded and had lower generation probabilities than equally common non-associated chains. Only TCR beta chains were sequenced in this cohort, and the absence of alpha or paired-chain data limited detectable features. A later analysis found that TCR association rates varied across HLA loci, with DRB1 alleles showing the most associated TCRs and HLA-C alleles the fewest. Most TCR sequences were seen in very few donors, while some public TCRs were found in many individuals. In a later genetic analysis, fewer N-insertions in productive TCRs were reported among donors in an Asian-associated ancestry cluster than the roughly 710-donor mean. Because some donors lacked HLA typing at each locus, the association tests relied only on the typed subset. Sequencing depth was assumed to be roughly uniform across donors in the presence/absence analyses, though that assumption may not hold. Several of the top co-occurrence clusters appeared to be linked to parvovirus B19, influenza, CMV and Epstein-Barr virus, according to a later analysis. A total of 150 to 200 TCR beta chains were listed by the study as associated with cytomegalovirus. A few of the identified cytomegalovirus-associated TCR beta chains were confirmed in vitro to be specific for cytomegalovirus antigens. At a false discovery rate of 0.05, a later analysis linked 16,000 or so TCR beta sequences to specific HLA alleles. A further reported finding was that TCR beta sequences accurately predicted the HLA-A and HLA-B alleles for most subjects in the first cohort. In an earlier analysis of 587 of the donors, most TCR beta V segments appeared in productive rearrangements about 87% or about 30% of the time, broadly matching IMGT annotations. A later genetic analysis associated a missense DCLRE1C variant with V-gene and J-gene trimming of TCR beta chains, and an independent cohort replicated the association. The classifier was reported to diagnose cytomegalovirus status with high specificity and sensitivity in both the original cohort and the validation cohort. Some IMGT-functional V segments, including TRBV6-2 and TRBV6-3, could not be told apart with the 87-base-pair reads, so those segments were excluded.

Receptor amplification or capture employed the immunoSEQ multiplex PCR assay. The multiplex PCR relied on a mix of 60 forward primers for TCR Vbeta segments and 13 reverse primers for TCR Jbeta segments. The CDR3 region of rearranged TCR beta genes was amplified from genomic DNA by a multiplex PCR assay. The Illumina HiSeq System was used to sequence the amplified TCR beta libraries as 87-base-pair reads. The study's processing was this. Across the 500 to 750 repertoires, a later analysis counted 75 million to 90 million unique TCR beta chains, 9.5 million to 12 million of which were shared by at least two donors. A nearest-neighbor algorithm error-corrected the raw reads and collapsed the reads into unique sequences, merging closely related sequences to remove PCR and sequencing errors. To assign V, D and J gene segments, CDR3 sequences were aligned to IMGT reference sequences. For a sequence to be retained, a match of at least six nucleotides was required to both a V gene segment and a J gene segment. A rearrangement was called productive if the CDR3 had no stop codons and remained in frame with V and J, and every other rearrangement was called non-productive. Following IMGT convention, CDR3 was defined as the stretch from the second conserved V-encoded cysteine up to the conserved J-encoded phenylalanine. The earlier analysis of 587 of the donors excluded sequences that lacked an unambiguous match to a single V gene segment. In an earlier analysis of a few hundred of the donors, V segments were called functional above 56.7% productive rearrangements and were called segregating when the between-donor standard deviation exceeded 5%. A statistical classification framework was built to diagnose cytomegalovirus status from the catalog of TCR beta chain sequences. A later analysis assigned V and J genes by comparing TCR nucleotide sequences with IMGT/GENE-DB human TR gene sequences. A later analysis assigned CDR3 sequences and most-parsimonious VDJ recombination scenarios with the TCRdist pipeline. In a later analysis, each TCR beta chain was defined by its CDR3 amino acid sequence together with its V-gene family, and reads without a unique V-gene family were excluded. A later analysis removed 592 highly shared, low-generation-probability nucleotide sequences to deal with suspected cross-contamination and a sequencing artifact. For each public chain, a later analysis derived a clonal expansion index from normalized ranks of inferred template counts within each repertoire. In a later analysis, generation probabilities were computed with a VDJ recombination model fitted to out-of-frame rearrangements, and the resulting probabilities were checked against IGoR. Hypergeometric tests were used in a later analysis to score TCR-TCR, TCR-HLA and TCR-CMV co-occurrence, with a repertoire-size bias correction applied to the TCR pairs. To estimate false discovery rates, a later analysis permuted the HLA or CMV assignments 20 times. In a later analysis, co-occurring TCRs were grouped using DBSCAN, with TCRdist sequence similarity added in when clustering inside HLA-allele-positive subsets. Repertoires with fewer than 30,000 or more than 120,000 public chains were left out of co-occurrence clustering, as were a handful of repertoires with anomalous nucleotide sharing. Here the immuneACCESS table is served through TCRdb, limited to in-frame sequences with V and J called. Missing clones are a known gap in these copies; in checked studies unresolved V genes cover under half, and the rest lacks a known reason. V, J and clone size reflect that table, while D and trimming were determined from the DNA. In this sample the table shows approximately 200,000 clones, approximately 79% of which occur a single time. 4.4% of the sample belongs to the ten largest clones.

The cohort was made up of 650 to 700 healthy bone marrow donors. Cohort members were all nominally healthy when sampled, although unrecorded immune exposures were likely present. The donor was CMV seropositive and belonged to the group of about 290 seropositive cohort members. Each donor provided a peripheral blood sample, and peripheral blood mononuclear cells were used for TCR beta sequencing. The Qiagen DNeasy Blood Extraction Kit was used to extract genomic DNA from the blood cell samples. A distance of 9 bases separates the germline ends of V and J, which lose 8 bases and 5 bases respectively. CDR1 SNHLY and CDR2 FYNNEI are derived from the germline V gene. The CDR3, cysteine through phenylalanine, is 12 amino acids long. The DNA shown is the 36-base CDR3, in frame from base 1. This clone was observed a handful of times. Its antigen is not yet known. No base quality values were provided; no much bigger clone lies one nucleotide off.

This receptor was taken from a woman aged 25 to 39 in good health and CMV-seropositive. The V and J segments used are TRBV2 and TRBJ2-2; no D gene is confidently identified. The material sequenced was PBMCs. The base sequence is TGTGCCAGCTCTATCATGACCGGGGAGCTGTTTTTT. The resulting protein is CASSIMTGELFF.